Sequencing of this TCR beta chain was carried out in a study of control samples from healthy donors and cancer patients. The method was immunoSEQ multiplex PCR; TCRdb's version includes in-frame clones alone and lacks a portion of them. This repertoire shows approximately 140,000 clones, approximately 94% found once; its top ten account for more than 4.5%. V lost 2 bases to trimming and J lost 4 bases, with 7 bases between them. The CDR3 length is 13 residues. From germline, CDR1 is MNHEY and CDR2 SVGEGT. Source material: blood. The sequence came from a man aged 18 to 29 in good health. This sequence joins TRBV6-2 or TRBV6-3 and TRBJ2-3; D gene unclear. CDR3 sequence reads: CASSYPLSDTQYF. Written as DNA, the CDR3 is TGTGCCAGCAGTTACCCTCTTTCAGATACGCAGTATTTT.